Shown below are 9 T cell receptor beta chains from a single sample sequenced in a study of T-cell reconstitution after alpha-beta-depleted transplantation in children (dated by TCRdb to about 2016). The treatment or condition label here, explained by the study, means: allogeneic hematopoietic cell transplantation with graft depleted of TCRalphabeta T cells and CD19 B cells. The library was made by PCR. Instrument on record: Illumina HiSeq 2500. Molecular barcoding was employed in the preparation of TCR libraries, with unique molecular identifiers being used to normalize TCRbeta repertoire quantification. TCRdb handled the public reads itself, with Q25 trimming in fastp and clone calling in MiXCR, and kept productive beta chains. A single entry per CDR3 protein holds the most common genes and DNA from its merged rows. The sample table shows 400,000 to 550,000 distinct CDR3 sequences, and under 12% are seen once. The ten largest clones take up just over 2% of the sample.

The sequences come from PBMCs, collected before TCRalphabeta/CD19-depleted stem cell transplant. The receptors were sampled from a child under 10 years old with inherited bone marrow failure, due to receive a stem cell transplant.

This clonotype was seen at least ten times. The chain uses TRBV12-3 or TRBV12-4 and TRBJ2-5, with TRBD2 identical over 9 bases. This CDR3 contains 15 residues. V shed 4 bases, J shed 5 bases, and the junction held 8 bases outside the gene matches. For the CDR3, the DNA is TGTGCCAGCAGTTACTTTCGAGGACTAGCGGAGACCCAGTACTTC. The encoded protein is CASSYFRGLAETQYF.

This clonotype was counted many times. This CDR3 is CASSEDGTASNTDTQYF. The CDR3 coding sequence is TGTGCCAGCAGTGAGGATGGGACCGCATCGAACACAGATACGCAGTATTTT. The V call is TRBV2, the J call TRBJ2-3; D tentatively fits TRBD1 or TRBD2 (5 bases each). The CDR3 consists of 17 residues. In germline, CDR1 is SNHLY, CDR2 FYNNEI. V was clipped by 3 bases and J by 2 bases, with 18 bases between them.

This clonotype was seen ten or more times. DNA for the CDR3: TGCAGTGCTAGGGGGGTGTCGGGGTCCGATGAGCAGTTCTTC. This encodes CSARGVSGSDEQFF. V is TRBV20-1 and J is TRBJ2-1; either TRBD1 or TRBD2 may fit D (5 bases each). The CDR3 has 14 residues. The V end lost 3 bases, the J end lost 8 bases, and 17 bases lay between the germline ends. Germline V gene data show CDR1 as DFQATT and CDR2 as SNEGSKA (reference sequence).

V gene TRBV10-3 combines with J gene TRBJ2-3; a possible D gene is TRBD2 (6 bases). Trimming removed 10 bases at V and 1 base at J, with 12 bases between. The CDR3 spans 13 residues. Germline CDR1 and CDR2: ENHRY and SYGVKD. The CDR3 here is CATHRERTDTQYF. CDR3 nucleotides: TGTGCCACGCATCGGGAGCGCACAGATACGCAGTATTTT.

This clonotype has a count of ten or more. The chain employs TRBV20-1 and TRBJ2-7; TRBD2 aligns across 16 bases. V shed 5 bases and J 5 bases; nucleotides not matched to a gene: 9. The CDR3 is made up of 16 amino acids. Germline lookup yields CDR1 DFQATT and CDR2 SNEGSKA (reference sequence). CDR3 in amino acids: CSAGGTSGRAHDEQYF. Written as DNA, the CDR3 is TGCAGTGCTGGGGGGACTAGCGGGAGGGCCCACGACGAGCAGTACTTC.

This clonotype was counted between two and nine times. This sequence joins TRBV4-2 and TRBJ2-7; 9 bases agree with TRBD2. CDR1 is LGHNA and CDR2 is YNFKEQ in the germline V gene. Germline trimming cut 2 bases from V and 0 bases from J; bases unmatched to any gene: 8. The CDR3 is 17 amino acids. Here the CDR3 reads CASSQLSGTSSSYEQYF. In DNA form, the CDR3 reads TGTGCCAGCAGCCAACTCTCCGGGACTAGCTCCTCCTACGAGCAGTACTTC.

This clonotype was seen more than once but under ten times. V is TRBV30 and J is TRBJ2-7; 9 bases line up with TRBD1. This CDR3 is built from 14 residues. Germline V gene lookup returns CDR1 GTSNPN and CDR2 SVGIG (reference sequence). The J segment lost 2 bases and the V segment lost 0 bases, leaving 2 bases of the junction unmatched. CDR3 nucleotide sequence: TGTGCCTGGAGTGTACACAGGGGGCCCTACGAGCAGTACTTC. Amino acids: CAWSVHRGPYEQYF.

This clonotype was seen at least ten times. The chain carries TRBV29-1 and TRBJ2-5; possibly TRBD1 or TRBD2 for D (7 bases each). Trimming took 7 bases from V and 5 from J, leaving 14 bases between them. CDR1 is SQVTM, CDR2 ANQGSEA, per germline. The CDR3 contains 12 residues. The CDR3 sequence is CSGRQGGETQYF. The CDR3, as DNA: TGCAGCGGCCGACAGGGAGGGGAGACCCAGTACTTC.

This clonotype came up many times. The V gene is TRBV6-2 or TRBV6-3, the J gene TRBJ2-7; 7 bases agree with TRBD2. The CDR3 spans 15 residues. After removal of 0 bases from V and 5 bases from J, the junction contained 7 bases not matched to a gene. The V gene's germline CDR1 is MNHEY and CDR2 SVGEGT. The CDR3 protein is CASSYSPGGWHEQYF. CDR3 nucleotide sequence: TGTGCCAGCAGTTACTCGCCGGGAGGCTGGCACGAGCAGTACTTC.